The 14 T cell receptor beta chains in this list originate from one sample, sequenced in a study of breast tumors, draining lymph nodes, adjacent tissues. TCRdb redid the calling of the multiplex PCR reads with MiXCR, one entry per CDR3 protein. The sample contains about 230,000 distinct CDR3 sequences, roughly 30% of which appear only once. Samples came from axillary lymph nodes draining the breast cancer. Sequenced input: axillary lymph node tissue. The receptors were sampled from a female donor with breast cancer. Some clones in this sample may be carry-over from other donors' samples.

This clonotype was seen many times. The chain employs TRBV5-1 and TRBJ2-7; D might be TRBD2 (6 bases). This CDR3 is 14 amino acids long. V dropped 8 bases and J dropped 2 bases, with 17 bases sitting between them. Germline V gives CDR1 SGHRS, CDR2 YFSETQ. CDR3 sequence: CASQDSGSPYEQYF. CDR3 sequence (DNA): TGCGCCAGTCAGGATAGCGGTTCCCCCTACGAGCAGTACTTC.

Concerning this clonotype itself: A read error is possible here, since a much larger clone lies one base away. The V call is TRBV30, the J call TRBJ1-5; TRBD1 matches 7 bases. The V gene's germline CDR1 is GTSNPN and CDR2 SVGIG (reference sequence). This CDR3 region has 13 residues. With V trimmed by 5 bases and J by 5 bases, 6 bases remained unmatched. As DNA, the CDR3 is TGTGCCTGGGCAGGGGGTCCAGATCAGCCCCAGCATTTT. It translates to CAWAGGPDQPQHF.

Details on this clonotype: An end of the junction does not agree with germline; a read error may underlie this. The chain is built from TRBV2 and TRBJ2-1; D is perhaps TRBD1 (7 bases). This CDR3 contains 16 residues. The germline V gene has CDR1 SNHLY and CDR2 FYNNEI. The CDR3 loop reads CVSRVGPGGFYNEQFF. For the CDR3, the DNA is TGTGTCAGCAGGGTGGGTCCAGGGGGGTTCTACAATGAGCAGTTCTTC.

At least ten counts were recorded for this clonotype. This chain connects TRBV9 to TRBJ1-3, with D perhaps matching TRBD1 (5 bases). V was cut by 0 bases and J by 0 bases, with 16 bases left in between. The germline gives CDR1 SGDLS, CDR2 YYNGEE. The CDR3 runs to 18 residues. This chain's CDR3 is CASSVGGGSQSSGNTIYF. CDR3 in DNA: TGTGCCAGCAGCGTAGGGGGGGGGTCCCAGAGCTCTGGAAACACCATATATTTT.

This clonotype was observed at least ten times. The chain employs TRBV30 and TRBJ1-6; 8 positions agree with TRBD1. Germline V CDR1 and CDR2: GTSNPN, SVGIG (reference sequence). Trimming removed 0 bases from V and 9 bases from J; junction bases left unmatched: 7. The CDR3 runs 15 residues. The DNA of the CDR3 is TGTGCCTGGAGTGTAAGAGGACAGGGAAGTTCACCCCTCCACTTT. Translating it yields CAWSVRGQGSSPLHF. Variable domain in full (rest from reference TRBV30 and TRBJ1-6): SQTIHQWPATLVQPVGSPLSLECTVEGTSNPNLYWYRQAAGRGLQLLFYSVGIGQISSEVPQNLSASRPQDRQFILSSKKLLLSDSGFYLCAWSVRGQGSSPLHFGNGTRLTVT.

This clonotype was counted between two and nine times. A much more abundant neighbour one base away suggests this may be a read error. Because it lacks the conserved phenylalanine or tryptophan at the end, this CDR3 is likely a read error. The CDR3 region is CASSVSQAETQYS. In DNA, the CDR3 is TGTGCCAGCAGCGTATCTCAGGCAGAGACCCAGTACTCC. This rearrangement joins TRBV9 to TRBJ2-5; D uncertain. V shed 1 base and J shed 4 bases, with 8 bases lying between them. The CDR3 extends over 13 amino acids. CDR1 SGDLS and CDR2 YYNGEE come from the germline V gene.

This clonotype was seen repeatedly, ten times or more. The chain combines TRBV12-3 or TRBV12-4 with TRBJ2-7; TRBD2 aligns across 10 bases. J was trimmed by 3 bases and V by 4 bases; bases with no gene match: 6. The length of the CDR3 is 15 residues. This chain's CDR3 is CASSSGLAHIYEQYF. CDR3 DNA sequence: TGTGCCAGCAGTTCGGGACTAGCGCACATCTACGAGCAGTACTTC.

The sample holds many counts of this clonotype. The chain recombines TRBV7-9 with TRBJ2-1; D is undetermined. This CDR3 region has 13 residues. The germline CDR1 and CDR2 sequences are SEHNR and FQNEAQ (reference sequence). Trimming pared 4 bases from V and 8 bases from J, leaving 12 bases between. DNA for the CDR3: TGTGCCAGCAGCTCTATACTGGCGGATGAGCAGTTCTTC. Its protein product is CASSSILADEQFF.

This clonotype appeared many times. The rearrangement links TRBV12-3 or TRBV12-4 to TRBJ2-5; 7 bases align to TRBD2. The V segment lost 4 bases and the J segment 0 bases; nucleotides outside the gene matches: 11. CDR3 length: 17 residues. In DNA form, the CDR3 reads TGTGCCAGCAGTTCGCGCCCACTAGCGAGGTACCAAGAGACCCAGTACTTC. It codes for CASSSRPLARYQETQYF.

This clonotype was recorded at least ten times. V is TRBV6-5 and J is TRBJ1-2; D possibly corresponds to TRBD1 (6 bases). The ends were cut back, 6 bases at V and 6 bases at J, with 11 bases in the middle. CDR3 length equals 12 residues. Germline-derived CDR1 and CDR2 are MNHEY and SVGAGI. The CDR3 region has the DNA TGTGCCAGCAGCCCTACAGGGCATGGCTACACCTTC. Its protein is CASSPTGHGYTF.

CDR3 coding DNA: TGTGCCAGTAGCCCCTTCCGCAGGCTTAATATGAACACTGAAGCTTTCTTT. The encoded protein is CASSPFRRLNMNTEAFF. The chain is built from TRBV19 and TRBJ1-1; D unresolved. With 6 bases removed from V and 0 bases from J, the gap between germline ends came to 20 bases. Germline V lookup: CDR1 LNHDA, CDR2 SQIVND (reference sequence). This CDR3 is 17 amino acids long.

Concerning this clonotype: A much more abundant neighbour one base away suggests this may be a read error. The rearrangement links TRBV4-1 to TRBJ2-3; 14 nucleotides match TRBD2. Per germline, CDR1 MGHRA and CDR2 YSYEKL. This CDR3 spans 17 amino acids. CDR3: CASSLGTSGSGADTQCF. The CDR3 DNA follows: TGCGCCAGCAGCCTCGGGACTAGCGGGAGTGGGGCAGATACGCAGTGTTTT.

This clonotype has ten or more counts. The chain links TRBV9 to TRBJ2-5, with TRBD2 identical over 11 bases. CDR1 SGDLS and CDR2 YYNGEE come from the germline V gene. The V segment lost 4 bases and the J segment 5 bases; nucleotides outside the gene matches: 10. This CDR3 is 16 amino acids long. CDR3 protein: CASSRGTSGTRETQYF. CDR3 nucleotide sequence: TGTGCCAGCAGCAGAGGGACTAGCGGTACCAGGGAGACCCAGTACTTC.

Ten or more counts support this clonotype. The V call is TRBV6-1, the J call TRBJ1-3; TRBD1 might be the D (5 bases). Germline V CDR1 and CDR2: MNHNS, SASEGT. The CDR3 totals 14 residues. Trimming shortened V by 7 bases and J by 5 bases, and 15 bases separated the two germline ends. CDR3 coding DNA: TGTGCCAGCAATCCCGGGGGGGGTAGAAACACCATATATTTT. Encoded protein: CASNPGGGRNTIYF.